This T cell receptor beta chain is drawn from a study of CD8 T cells in Susac syndrome. Study-level results: The number of individuals included in the study's TCR sequencing and HLA analysis was acknowledged as relatively small.

About this clonotype itself: Its target is unknown.

RNA amounts of roughly 0.5 to 1 ug underwent reverse transcription with random hexamers. The method of amplification for TCR beta CDR3 was immunoSEQ multiplex PCR, covering 54 Vbeta and 13 Jbeta. TCRdb re-analysed the immunoSEQ multiplex PCR reads in MiXCR, keeping a single row per CDR3 protein. The sample lists some 120,000 distinct CDR3 sequences, 92% seen once, with about 0.11% in the top ten. Sequencing of TCR beta was undertaken in CD8+ and CD4+ T cells derived from blood. The CD8+ and CD4+ T cells were negatively isolated, with the TEMRA cells enriched by FACS. The V gene's germline CDR1 is SGHRS and CDR2 YFSETQ. V was pared by 3 bases and J by 1 base, with 13 bases between. CDR3 length: 15 amino acids.

The receptor was derived from a human donor in good health. This rearrangement joins TRBV5-1 to TRBJ2-5; a possible D gene is TRBD2 (5 bases). What was sequenced was CD8+ T cells from PBMCs. CDR3 in amino acids: CASSSKLEIQETQYF. CDR3 nucleotide sequence: TGCGCCAGCAGCTCGAAACTAGAGATCCAAGAGACCCAGTACTTC.